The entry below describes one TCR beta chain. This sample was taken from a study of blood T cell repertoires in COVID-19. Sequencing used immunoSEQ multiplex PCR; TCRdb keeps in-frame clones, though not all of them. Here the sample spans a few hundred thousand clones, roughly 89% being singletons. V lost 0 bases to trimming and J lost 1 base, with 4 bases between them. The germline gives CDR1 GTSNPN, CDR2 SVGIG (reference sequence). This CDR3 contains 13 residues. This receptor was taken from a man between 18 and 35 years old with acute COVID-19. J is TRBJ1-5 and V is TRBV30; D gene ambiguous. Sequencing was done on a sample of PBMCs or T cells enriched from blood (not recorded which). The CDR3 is CAWSVRSNQPQHF. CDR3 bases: TGTGCCTGGAGTGTGAGAAGCAATCAGCCCCAGCATTTT.